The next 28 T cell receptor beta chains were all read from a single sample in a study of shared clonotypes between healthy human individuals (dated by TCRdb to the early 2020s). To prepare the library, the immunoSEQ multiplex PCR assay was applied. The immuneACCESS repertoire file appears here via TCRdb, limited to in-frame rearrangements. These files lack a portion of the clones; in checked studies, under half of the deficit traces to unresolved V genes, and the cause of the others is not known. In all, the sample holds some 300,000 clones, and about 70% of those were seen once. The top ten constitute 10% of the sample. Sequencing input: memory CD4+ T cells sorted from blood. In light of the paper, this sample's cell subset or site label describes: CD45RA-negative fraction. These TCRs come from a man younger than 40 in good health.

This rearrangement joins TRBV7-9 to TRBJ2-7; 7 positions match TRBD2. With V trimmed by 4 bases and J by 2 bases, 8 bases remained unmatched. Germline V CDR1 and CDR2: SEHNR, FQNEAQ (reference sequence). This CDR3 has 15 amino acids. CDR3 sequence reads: CASSWARSGTYEQYF. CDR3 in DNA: TGTGCCAGCAGCTGGGCTAGGAGCGGGACCTACGAGCAGTACTTC.

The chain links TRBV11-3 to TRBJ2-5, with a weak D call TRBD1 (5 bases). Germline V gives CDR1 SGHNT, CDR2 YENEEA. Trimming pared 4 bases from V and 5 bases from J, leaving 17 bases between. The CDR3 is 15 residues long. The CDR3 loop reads CASSSGGAQEETQYF. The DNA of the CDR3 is TGTGCCAGCAGCTCCGGTGGGGCCCAAGAGGAGACCCAGTACTTC.

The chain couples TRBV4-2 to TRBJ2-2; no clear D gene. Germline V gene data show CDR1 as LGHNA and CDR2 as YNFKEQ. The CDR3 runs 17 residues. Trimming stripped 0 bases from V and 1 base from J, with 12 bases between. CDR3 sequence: CASSQDSLHGNTGELFF. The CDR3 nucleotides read TGTGCCAGCAGCCAAGATTCTTTGCACGGGAACACCGGGGAGCTGTTTTTT.

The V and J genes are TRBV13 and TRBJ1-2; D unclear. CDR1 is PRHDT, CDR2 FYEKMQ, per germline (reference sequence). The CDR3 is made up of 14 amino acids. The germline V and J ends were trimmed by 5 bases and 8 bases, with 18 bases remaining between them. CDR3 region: CASSLDRAKGGYTF. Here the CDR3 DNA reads TGTGCCAGCAGCCTAGATCGTGCTAAGGGAGGCTACACCTTC.

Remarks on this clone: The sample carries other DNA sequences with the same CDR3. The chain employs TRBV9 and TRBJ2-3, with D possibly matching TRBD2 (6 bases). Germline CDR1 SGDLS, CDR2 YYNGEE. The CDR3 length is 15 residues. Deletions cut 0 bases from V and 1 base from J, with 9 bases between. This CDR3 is CASSVGTIRTDTQYF. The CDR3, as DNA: TGTGCCAGCAGCGTAGGGACTATCCGCACAGATACGCAGTATTTT.

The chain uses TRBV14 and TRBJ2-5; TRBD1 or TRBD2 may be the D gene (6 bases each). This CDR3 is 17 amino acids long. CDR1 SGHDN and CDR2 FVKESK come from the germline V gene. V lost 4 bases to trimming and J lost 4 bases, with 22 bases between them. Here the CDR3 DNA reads TGTGCCAGCAGCCCCCTAACTCAAGGGGGGTCGGGAGAGACCCAGTACTTC. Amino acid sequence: CASSPLTQGGSGETQYF.

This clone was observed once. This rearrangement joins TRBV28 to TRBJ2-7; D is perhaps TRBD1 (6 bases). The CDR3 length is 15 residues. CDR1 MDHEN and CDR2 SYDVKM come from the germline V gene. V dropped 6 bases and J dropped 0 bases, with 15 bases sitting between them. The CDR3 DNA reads TGTGCCAGCAGCGGTGGGGGCTGGAGCTCCTACGAGCAGTACTTC. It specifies CASSGGGWSSYEQYF.

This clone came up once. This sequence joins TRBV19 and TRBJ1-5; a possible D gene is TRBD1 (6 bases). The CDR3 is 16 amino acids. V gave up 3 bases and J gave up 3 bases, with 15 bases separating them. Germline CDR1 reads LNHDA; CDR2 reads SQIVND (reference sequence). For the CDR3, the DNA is TGTGCCAGTAGTATGAAAGGGGGTGATGACAATCAGCCCCAGCATTTT. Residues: CASSMKGGDDNQPQHF.

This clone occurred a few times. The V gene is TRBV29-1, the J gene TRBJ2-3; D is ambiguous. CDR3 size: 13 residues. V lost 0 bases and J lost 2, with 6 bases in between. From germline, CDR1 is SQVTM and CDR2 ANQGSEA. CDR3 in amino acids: CSVEESFTDTQYF. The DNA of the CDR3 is TGCAGCGTTGAAGAGTCCTTCACAGATACGCAGTATTTT.

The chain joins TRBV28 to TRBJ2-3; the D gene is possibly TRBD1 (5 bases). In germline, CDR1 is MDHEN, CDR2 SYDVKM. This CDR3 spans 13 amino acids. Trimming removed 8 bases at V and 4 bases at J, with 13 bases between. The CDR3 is CASQLQGADTQYF. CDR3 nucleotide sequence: TGTGCCAGCCAACTCCAGGGCGCAGATACGCAGTATTTT.

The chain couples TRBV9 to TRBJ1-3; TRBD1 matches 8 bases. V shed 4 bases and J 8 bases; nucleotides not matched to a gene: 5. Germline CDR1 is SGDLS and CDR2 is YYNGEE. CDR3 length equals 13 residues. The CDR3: CASSPTGGDTIYF. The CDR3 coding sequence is TGTGCCAGCAGCCCCACAGGGGGGGACACCATATATTTT.

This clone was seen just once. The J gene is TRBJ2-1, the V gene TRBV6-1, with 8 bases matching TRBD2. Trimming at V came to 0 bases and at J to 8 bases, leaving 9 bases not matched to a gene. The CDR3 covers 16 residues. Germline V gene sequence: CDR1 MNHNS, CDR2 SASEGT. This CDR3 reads CASSEASAGEGDEQFF. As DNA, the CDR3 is TGTGCCAGCAGTGAAGCATCAGCGGGAGAGGGCGATGAGCAGTTCTTC.

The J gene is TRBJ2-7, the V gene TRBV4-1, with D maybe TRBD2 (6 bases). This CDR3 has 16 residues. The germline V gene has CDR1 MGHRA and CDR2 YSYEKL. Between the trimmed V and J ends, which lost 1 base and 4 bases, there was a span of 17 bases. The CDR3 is CASSQGPSASVYEQYF. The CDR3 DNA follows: TGCGCCAGCAGCCAAGGTCCTAGCGCAAGCGTGTACGAGCAGTACTTC.

In DNA, the CDR3 is TGTGCCTGGAAGGAAGCGGGAGGGCCCCCTTGGGAGCAGTACTTC. Translating gives CAWKEAGGPPWEQYF. The chain has TRBV30 and TRBJ2-7; 10 bases align to TRBD2. The CDR3 has 15 residues. V was pared by 4 bases and J by 7 bases, with 13 bases of the junction left unmatched. Germline CDR1 and CDR2: GTSNPN and SVGIG (reference sequence). Combining the CDR3 with reference TRBV30 and TRBJ2-7 gives the whole variable domain SQTIHQWPATLVQPVGSPLSLECTVEGTSNPNLYWYRQAAGRGLQLLFYSVGIGQISSEVPQNLSASRPQDRQFILSSKKLLLSDSGFYLCAWKEAGGPPWEQYFGPGTRLTVT.

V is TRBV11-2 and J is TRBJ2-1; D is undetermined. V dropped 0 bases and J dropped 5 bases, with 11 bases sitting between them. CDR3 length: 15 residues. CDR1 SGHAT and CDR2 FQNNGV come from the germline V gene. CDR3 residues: CASSLDLGNHNEQFF. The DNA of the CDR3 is TGTGCCAGCAGCTTAGATCTGGGAAACCACAATGAGCAGTTCTTC.

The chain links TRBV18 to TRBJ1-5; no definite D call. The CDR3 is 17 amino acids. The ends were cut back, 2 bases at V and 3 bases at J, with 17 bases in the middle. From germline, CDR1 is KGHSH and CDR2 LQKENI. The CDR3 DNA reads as TGTGCCAGCTCACCAGTTGGGCCTGGATCCGCCAATCAGCCCCAGCATTTT. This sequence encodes CASSPVGPGSANQPQHF.

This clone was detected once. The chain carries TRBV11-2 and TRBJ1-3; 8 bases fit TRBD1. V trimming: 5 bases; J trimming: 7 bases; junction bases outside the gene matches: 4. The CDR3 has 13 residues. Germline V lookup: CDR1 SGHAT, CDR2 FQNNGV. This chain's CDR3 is CASSRTGMNTIYF. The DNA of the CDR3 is TGTGCCAGCAGCCGGACAGGGATGAACACCATATATTTT.

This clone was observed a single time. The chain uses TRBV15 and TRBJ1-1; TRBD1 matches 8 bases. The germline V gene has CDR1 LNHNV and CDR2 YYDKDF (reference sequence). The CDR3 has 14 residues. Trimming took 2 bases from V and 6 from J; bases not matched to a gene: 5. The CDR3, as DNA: TGTGCCACCAGCAGACCGCAGGGGGCTTCTGAAGCTTTCTTT. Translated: CATSRPQGASEAFF.

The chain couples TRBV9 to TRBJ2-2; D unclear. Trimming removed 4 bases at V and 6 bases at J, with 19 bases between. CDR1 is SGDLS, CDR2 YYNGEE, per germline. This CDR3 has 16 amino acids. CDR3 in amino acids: CASSHDGRIGAGELFF. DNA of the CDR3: TGTGCCAGCAGCCATGATGGGCGAATTGGGGCCGGGGAGCTGTTTTTT.

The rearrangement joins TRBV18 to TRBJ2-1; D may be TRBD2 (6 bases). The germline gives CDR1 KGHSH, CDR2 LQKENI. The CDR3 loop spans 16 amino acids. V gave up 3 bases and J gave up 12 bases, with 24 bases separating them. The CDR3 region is CASSPPQGRGLRGQFF. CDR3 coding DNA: TGTGCCAGCTCACCCCCTCAGGGCCGGGGGTTGCGCGGGCAGTTCTTC.

The CDR3 DNA reads TGTGCCAGCAGTTTACGAGGACAGGGGTACAATGAGCAGTTCTTC. Its translation: CASSLRGQGYNEQFF. The chain has TRBV28 and TRBJ2-1; TRBD1 aligns across 9 bases. Germline CDR1 reads MDHEN; CDR2 reads SYDVKM. This CDR3 is built from 15 residues. The V gene end was trimmed by 2 bases and the J gene end by 4 bases; junction bases not matched to a gene: 3.

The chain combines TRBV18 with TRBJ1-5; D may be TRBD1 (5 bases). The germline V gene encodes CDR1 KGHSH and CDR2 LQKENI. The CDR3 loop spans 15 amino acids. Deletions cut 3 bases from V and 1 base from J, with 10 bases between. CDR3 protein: CASSPPGLSNQPQHF. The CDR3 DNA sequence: TGTGCCAGCTCACCCCCGGGACTGAGCAATCAGCCCCAGCATTTT. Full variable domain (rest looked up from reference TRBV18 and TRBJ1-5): NAGVMQNPRHLVRRRGQEARLRCSPMKGHSHVYWYRQLPEEGLKFMVYLQKENIIDESGMPKERFSAEFPKEGPSILRIQQVVRGDSAAYFCASSPPGLSNQPQHFGDGTRLSIL.

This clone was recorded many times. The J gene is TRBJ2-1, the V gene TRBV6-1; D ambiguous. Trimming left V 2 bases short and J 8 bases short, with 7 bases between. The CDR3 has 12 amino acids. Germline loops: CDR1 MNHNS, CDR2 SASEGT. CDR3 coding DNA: TGTGCCAGCAGTGAAATGGAGTATGAGCAGTTCTTC. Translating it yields CASSEMEYEQFF.

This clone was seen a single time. CDR3 bases: TGTGCCAGCTCACCGGTACGACGGGAGGGGGGGACAGATACGCAGTATTTT. Amino acids: CASSPVRREGGTDTQYF. The rearrangement uses TRBV18 and TRBJ2-3; 8 positions match TRBD2. Germline CDR1 and CDR2: KGHSH and LQKENI. V gave up 3 bases and J gave up 3 bases; unmatched junction bases: 11. The CDR3 extends over 17 amino acids.

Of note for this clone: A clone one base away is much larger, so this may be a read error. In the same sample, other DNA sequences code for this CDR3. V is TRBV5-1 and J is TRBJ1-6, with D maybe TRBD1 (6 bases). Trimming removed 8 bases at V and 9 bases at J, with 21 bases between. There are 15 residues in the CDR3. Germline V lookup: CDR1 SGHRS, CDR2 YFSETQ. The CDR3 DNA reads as TGCGCCAGTGGACCCGGGGGGCACGCCGGTTCACCCCTCCACTTT. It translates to CASGPGGHAGSPLHF.

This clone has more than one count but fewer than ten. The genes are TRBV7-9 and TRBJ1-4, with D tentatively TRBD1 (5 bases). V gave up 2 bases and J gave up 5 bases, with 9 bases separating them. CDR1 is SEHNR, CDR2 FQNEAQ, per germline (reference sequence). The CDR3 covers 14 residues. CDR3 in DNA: TGTGCCAGCAGCTTAAGGAGGGACAATGAAAAACTGTTTTTT. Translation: CASSLRRDNEKLFF.

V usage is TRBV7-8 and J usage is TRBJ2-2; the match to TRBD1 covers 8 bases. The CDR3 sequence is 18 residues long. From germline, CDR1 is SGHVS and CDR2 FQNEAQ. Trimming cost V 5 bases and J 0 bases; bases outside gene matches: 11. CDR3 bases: TGTGCCAGCAGCCCGGGCCTTGACAGGGGAGCGAACACCGGGGAGCTGTTTTTT. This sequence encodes CASSPGLDRGANTGELFF.

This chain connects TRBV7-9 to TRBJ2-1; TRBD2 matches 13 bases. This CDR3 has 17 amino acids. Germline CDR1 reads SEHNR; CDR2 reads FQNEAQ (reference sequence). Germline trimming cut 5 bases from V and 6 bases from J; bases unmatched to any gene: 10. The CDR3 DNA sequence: TGTGCCAGCAGCGCCAGACCGGGACTAGCGGGAACCAATGAGCAGTTCTTC. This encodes CASSARPGLAGTNEQFF.